This T cell receptor (beta chain) was sequenced in a study of T cell responses to AZD1222 COVID-19 vaccine. Study results and caveats: Seropositive AZD1222 recipients at baseline numbered only six or seven. The donor group comprised mostly white British people and more females; the analysis possibly underestimated clonal diversity.

The protocol was immunoSEQ multiplex PCR, while the TCRdb copy is restricted to in-frame clones and leaves out a portion. Here the sample spans 95,000 to 130,000 clones, 85% to 95% being singletons. CDR3 size: 11 residues. V was pared by 6 bases and J by 10 bases, with 9 bases between. A single count supports this clone. Antigen unknown. The V gene is TRBV12-3 or TRBV12-4, the J gene TRBJ1-4, with D unclear. The sequence derives from an adult in good health. The specimen was peripheral blood, collected on day 0 of AZD1222 vaccination. CDR3 sequence: CASSPSGKLFF. The CDR3, as DNA: TGTGCCAGCAGCCCGAGTGGAAAACTGTTTTTT.